This T cell receptor (beta chain) was obtained from a study of T cell repertoires in cytomegalovirus infection (dated by TCRdb to about 2019). In the study overall: The HLA type of each donor mattered for the analysis, because public TCR beta signatures pointed to carriage of CMV infection along with the matching HLA type.

TCRdb lists the instrument as Illumina HiSeq 1500. TCRdb cleaned the public reads at Q25 with fastp, built clones with MiXCR and kept in-frame beta chains. Rows are unified per CDR3 protein, each entry keeping the most common DNA and genes. The sample table holds 480,000 or so distinct CDR3 sequences, of which around 10% were seen once. The ten largest account for more than 8.5% of the sample. Counted from cysteine to phenylalanine, this CDR3 has 13 amino acids. Of the read, only the CDR3 DNA is kept; its 39 bases are in frame from base 1. V is shortened by 7 bases, J by 7 bases, and the region joining them spans 15 bases. The germline V gene (reference sequence) sets CDR1 to LNHDA and CDR2 to SQIVND. Points on this clonotype: The clone's antigen remains unknown. No base quality information exists; no much larger clone differs at one position.

Broad study findings and their caveats: In both this cohort and an independent cohort of some 380 donors, the cumulative frequency of public TCR beta family members distinguished carriers of CMV infection plus the relevant HLA type. The ex vivo response was dominated by HLA-C-restricted CMV-specific TCR beta clonotypes, and the single most frequent clonotype in two of eight donors was supplied by these HLA-C-restricted clonotypes.

The receptor was derived from a human donor in good health (CMV status not recorded). Some clones in this sample may be carry-over from other donors' samples. The chain was built from TRBV19 and TRBJ2-3, and perhaps TRBD1 as D gene, on 7 matching bases. The sample comprised PBMCs. The sequenced DNA: TGTGCCAGTAATATCCAGGGGGGAAATACGCAGTATTTT. Its protein product is CASNIQGGNTQYF.